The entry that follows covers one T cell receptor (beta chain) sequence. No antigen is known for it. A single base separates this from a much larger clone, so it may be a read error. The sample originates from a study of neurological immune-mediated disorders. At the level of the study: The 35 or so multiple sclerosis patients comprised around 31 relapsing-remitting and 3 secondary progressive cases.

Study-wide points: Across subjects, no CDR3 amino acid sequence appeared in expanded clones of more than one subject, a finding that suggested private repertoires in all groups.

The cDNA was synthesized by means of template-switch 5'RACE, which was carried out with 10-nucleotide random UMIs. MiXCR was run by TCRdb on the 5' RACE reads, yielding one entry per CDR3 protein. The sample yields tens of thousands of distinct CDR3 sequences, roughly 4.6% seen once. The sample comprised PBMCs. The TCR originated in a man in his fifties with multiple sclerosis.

The CDR3 here is CGVVGSSGGLQYF. The CDR3 DNA is TGCGGCGTTGTAGGCTCTAGCGGGGGGCTGCAGTACTTC. The chain combines TRBV29-1 with TRBJ2-7; TRBD2 matches 11 bases. This CDR3 has 13 amino acids. The germline V gene encodes CDR1 SQVTM and CDR2 ANQGSEA.